What follows describes a single T cell receptor beta chain. What it binds is not known. This sample was taken from a study of cytomegalovirus exposure and HLA in healthy donors. TCRdb keeps only in-frame clones here, not all; method: immunoSEQ multiplex PCR. The table lists approximately 58,000 clones, roughly nine tenths of them singletons. Study-wide findings and caveats: As confirmed in vitro, three CMV-associated chains were specific for CMV antigens. Some public TCRs appeared in many individuals, while most sequences were rare. Cytomegalovirus association was assigned to 170 or so TCR beta chains.

Germline loops: CDR1 GTSNPN, CDR2 SVGIG (reference sequence). Trimming cost V 3 bases and J 3 bases, with 11 bases left between them. This CDR3 comprises 13 residues. The source is a woman in her 30s in good health and CMV-seronegative. The sequencing input was PBMCs. The chain carries TRBV30 and TRBJ1-1, with D perhaps TRBD1 (6 bases). CDR3 sequence: CAWSGQPDTEAFF. CDR3 sequence (DNA): TGTGCCTGGAGCGGACAGCCGGACACTGAAGCTTTCTTT. Together with reference TRBV30 and TRBJ1-1, the CDR3 gives the full variable domain: SQTIHQWPATLVQPVGSPLSLECTVEGTSNPNLYWYRQAAGRGLQLLFYSVGIGQISSEVPQNLSASRPQDRQFILSSKKLLLSDSGFYLCAWSGQPDTEAFFGQGTRLTVV.